This paragraph covers one T cell receptor (beta chain) sequence. The antigen is undetermined. This specimen belongs to a study of cytomegalovirus exposure and HLA in healthy donors. As for the study in general: Clustering assigned 81% of the roughly 420 genotyped donors to the Caucasian-associated ancestry cluster.

The PCR had 60 Vbeta and 13 Jbeta primers. Generated by immunoSEQ multiplex PCR, the TCRdb table keeps only in-frame clones and is missing some. The sample includes almost 95,000 clones, roughly three fifths of them seen just once. Overall study results and limits: In a later analysis, at a false discovery rate of 0.05, about 16,000 TCR beta sequences matched HLA alleles. TCR beta V- and J-gene trimming was later associated with a missense DCLRE1C variant. According to a later analysis, donors in an Asian-associated ancestry cluster reportedly had fewer N-insertions than the roughly 670-donor mean.

Specimen: PBMCs. The receptor was isolated from a man aged 25-45 years in good health and CMV-seronegative.

Here the CDR3 DNA reads TGTGCCAGCAGCCAATTCCCAACTGGAGCACAGGCGTACTCTGGGGCCAACGTCCTGACTTTC. It is translated as CASSQFPTGAQAYSGANVLTF. This rearrangement joins TRBV14 to TRBJ2-6; D is possibly TRBD1 (5 bases). The V and J ends lost 2 bases and 0 bases respectively, with 23 bases between them. There are 21 residues in the CDR3. Germline V gene data show CDR1 as SGHDN and CDR2 as FVKESK.